Detailed here is one T cell receptor beta chain. What it binds is not known. The data belong to a study of T cell responses to AZD1222 COVID-19 vaccine. Study-level findings and limits: The number of AZD1222 recipients seropositive at baseline was only 5 to 7.

Sequencing used immunoSEQ multiplex PCR; TCRdb keeps in-frame clones, though not all of them. The sample yields about 140,000 clones, roughly 92% seen once. V shed 2 bases and J shed 7 bases, with 11 bases lying between them. This CDR3 contains 14 residues. CDR1 and CDR2 (germline): SGHNT, YENEEA. This specimen consisted of peripheral blood, obtained on day 0 of AZD1222 vaccination. V is TRBV11-3 and J is TRBJ1-4; D gene uncertain. This clonotype was obtained from an adult in good health. The CDR3 loop is CASSLYSELEKLFF. The CDR3 region has the DNA TGTGCCAGCAGCTTATACAGCGAGCTTGAAAAACTGTTTTTT.